This T cell receptor beta chain comes out of a study of T cell responses to AZD1222 COVID-19 vaccine. Study observations and caveats: Two AZD1222 administrations were followed by greater Spike-specific TCR breadth and depth. Regions 160-218 and 743-854 dominated among vaccine-associated CD4 TCRs spanning spike. A reported finding is that nearly half of spike-specific TCRs target unmutated variant regions.

Sequencing used immunoSEQ multiplex PCR; TCRdb keeps in-frame clones, though not all of them. The sample yields 150,000 to 200,000 clones, more than 75% seen once. Note on this clone: Its antigen is not identified.

CDR3 length equals 21 residues. Unmatched junction bases numbered 23, after V lost 3 bases and J lost 4 bases. Germline V gene data show CDR1 as LGHNA and CDR2 as YSLEER. The TCR comes from an adult in good health. The chain has TRBV4-3 and TRBJ2-2, with TRBD1 matching over 7 bases. Sample: peripheral blood, taken on day 0 of MenACWY control vaccination. The CDR3 is CASSHHWEKGAGLIPTGELFF. The CDR3 DNA reads TGCGCCAGCAGCCACCACTGGGAGAAGGGGGCTGGGCTTATACCCACCGGGGAGCTGTTTTTT.